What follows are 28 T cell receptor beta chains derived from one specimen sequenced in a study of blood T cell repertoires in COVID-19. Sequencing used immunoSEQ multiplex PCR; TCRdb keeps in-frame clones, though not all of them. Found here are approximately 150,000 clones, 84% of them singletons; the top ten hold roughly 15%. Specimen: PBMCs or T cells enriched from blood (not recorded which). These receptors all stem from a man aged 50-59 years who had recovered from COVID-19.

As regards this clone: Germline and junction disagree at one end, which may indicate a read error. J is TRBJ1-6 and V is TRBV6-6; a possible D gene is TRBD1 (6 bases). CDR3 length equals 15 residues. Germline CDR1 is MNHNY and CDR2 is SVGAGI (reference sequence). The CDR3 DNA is TGTGCCAGCAGTTCCAACCATCGACAGGCCCTCTCATGGTCCTTT. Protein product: CASSSNHRQALSWSF.

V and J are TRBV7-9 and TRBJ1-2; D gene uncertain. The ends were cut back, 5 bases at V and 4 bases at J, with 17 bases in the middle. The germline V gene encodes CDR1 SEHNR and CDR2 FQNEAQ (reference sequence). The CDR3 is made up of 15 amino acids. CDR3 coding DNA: TGTGCCAGCAGCACCAGCGGGGTAACGGGCTATGGCTACACCTTC. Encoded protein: CASSTSGVTGYGYTF.

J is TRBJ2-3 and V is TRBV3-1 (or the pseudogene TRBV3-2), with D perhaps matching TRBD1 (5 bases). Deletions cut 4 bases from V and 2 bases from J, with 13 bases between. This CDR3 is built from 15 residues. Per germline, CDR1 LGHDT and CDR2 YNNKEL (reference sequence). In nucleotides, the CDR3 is TGTGCCAGCAGCCTACAGGCGATCCCCACAGATACGCAGTATTTT. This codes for CASSLQAIPTDTQYF.

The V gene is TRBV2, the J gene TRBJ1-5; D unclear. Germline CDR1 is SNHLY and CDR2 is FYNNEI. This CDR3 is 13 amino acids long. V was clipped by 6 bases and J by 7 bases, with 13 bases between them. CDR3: CASRRGPGQPQHF. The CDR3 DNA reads TGTGCCAGCAGACGAGGACCGGGGCAGCCCCAGCATTTT.

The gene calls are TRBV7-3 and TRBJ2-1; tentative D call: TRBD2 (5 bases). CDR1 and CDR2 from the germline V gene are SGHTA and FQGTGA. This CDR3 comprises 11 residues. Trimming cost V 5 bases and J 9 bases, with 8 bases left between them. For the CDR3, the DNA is TGTGCCAGCAGCACGACTACTGAGCAGTTCTTC. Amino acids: CASSTTTEQFF. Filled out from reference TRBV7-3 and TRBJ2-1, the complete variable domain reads GAGVSQTPSNKVTEKGKYVELRCDPISGHTALYWYRQSLGQGPEFLIYFQGTGAADDSGLPNDRFFAVRPEGSVSTLKIQRTERGDSAVYLCASSTTTEQFFGPGTRLTVL.

In nucleotides, the CDR3 is TGTGCCAGCAGCGGGACGGGAGCAGCCAATCAGCCCCAGCATTTT. As protein: CASSGTGAANQPQHF. V usage is TRBV28 and J usage is TRBJ1-5, with TRBD1 as a possible D gene (5 bases). Looked up from germline, CDR1 is MDHEN and CDR2 is SYDVKM. There are 15 residues in the CDR3. Trimming removed 6 bases from V and 3 bases from J, with 15 bases in between.

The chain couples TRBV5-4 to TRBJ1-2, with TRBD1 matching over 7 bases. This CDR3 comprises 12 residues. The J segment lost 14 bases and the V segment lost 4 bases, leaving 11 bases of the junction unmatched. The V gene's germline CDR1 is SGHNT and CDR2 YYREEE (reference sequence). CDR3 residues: CASSLTDRRETF. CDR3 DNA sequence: TGTGCCAGCAGCCTAACGGACAGGCGTGAAACCTTC.

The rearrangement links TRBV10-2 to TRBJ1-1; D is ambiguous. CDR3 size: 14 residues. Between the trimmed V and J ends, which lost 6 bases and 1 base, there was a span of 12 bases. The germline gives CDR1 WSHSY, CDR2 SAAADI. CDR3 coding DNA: TGCGCCAGCAGACTAAACATGGGGAACACTGAAGCTTTCTTT. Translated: CASRLNMGNTEAFF.

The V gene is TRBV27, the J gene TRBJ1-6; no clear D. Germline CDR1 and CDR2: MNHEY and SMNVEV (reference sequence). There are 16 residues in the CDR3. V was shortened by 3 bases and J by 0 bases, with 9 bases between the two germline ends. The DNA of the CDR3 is TGTGCCAGCAGTTTGATGCTCAGCTCCTATAATTCACCCCTCCACTTT. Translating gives CASSLMLSSYNSPLHF.

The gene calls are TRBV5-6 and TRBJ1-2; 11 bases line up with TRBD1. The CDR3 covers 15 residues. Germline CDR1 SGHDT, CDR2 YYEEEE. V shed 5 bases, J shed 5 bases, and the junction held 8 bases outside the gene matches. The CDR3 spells CASSSGTGGRYGYTF. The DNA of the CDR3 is TGTGCCAGCAGTTCCGGGACAGGGGGTCGATATGGCTACACCTTC. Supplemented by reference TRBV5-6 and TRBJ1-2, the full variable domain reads DAGVTQSPTHLIKTRGQQVTLRCSPKSGHDTVSWYQQALGQGPQFIFQYYEEEERQRGNFPDRFSGHQFPNYSSELNVNALLLGDSALYLCASSSGTGGRYGYTFGSGTRLTVV.

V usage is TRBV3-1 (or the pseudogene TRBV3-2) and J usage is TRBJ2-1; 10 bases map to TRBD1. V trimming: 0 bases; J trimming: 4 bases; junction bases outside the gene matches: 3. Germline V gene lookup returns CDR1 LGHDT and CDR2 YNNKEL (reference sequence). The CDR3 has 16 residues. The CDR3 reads CASSQDWDRGYNEQFF. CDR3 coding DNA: TGTGCCAGCAGCCAAGATTGGGACAGGGGTTACAATGAGCAGTTCTTC.

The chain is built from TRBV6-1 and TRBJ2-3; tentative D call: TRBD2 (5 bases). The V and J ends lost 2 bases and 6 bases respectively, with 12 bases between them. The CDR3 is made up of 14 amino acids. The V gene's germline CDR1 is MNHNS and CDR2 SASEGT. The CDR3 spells CASSEPGGGDTQYF. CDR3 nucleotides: TGTGCCAGCAGTGAACCGGGTGGCGGGGATACGCAGTATTTT.

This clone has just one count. The CDR3 here is CASSEARQGGNQPQHF. As DNA, the CDR3 is TGTGCCAGCAGTGAAGCACGCCAGGGTGGCAATCAGCCCCAGCATTTT. This chain connects TRBV6-1 to TRBJ1-5; a weak D match, TRBD1 (5 bases). V gave up 0 bases and J gave up 2 bases, with 11 bases separating them. The CDR3 runs to 16 residues. The germline V gene has CDR1 MNHNS and CDR2 SASEGT.

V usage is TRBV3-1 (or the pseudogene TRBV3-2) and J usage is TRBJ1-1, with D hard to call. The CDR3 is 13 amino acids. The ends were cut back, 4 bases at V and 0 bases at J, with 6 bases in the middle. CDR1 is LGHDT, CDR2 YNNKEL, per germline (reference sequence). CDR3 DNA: TGTGCCAGCAGCCCAGTCATGAACACTGAAGCTTTCTTT. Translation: CASSPVMNTEAFF.

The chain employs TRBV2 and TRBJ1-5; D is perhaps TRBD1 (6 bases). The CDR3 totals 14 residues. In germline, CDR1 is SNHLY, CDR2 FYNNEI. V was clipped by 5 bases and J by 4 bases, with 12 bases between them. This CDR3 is CASSLQGLNQPQHF. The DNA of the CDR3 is TGTGCCAGCAGTTTACAGGGATTAAATCAGCCCCAGCATTTT.

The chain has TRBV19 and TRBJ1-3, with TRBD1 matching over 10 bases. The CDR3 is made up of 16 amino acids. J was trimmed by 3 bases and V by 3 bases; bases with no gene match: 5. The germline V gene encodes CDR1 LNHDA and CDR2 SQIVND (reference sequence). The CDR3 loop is CASSILGTGVGNTIYF. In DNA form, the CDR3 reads TGTGCCAGTAGTATCTTGGGGACAGGGGTTGGAAACACCATATATTTT.

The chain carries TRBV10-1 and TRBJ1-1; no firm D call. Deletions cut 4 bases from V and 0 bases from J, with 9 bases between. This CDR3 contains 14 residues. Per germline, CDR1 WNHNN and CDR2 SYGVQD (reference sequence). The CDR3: CASSGATVNTEAFF. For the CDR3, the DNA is TGCGCCAGCAGTGGGGCAACAGTGAACACTGAAGCTTTCTTT.

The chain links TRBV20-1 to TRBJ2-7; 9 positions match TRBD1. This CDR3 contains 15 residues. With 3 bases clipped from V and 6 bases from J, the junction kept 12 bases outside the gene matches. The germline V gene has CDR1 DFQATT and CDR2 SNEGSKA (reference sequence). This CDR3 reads CSASAQQGARPEQYF. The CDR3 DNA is TGCAGTGCTAGTGCTCAACAGGGGGCGCGTCCCGAGCAGTACTTC.

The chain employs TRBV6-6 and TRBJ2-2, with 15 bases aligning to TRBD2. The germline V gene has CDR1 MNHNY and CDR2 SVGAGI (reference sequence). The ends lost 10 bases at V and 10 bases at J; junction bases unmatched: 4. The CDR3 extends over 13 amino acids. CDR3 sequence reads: CAIRTSGGVELFF. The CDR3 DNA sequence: TGTGCCATCAGGACTAGCGGGGGGGTGGAGCTGTTTTTT.

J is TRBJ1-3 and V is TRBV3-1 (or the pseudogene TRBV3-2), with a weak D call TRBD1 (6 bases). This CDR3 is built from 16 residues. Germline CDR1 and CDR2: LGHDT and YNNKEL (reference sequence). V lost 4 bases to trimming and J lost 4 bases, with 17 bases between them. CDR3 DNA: TGTGCCAGCAGCCCGCTCGGACAGAGGTCAGGAAACACCATATATTTT. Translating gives CASSPLGQRSGNTIYF.

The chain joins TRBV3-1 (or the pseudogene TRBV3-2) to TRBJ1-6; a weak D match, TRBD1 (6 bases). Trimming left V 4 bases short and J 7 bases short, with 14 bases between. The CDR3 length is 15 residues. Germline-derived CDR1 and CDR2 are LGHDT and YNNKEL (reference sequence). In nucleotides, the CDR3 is TGTGCCAGCAGCCGACCAGGGGCTGGGAATTCACCCCTCCACTTT. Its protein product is CASSRPGAGNSPLHF.

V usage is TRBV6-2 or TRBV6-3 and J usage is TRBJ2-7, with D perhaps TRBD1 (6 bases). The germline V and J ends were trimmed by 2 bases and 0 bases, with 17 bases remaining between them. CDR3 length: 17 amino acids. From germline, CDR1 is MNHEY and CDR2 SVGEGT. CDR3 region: CASSYPTQGISSYEQYF. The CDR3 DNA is TGTGCCAGCAGTTACCCGACTCAGGGGATAAGCTCCTACGAGCAGTACTTC.

CDR3 sequence reads: CASSLRQPRQSTEAFF. DNA for the CDR3: TGTGCCAGCAGCCTACGACAGCCCAGACAGTCCACTGAAGCTTTCTTT. The chain uses TRBV7-9 and TRBJ1-1; tentative D call: TRBD1 (5 bases). Between the trimmed V and J ends, which lost 5 bases and 4 bases, there was a span of 20 bases. The CDR3 has 16 residues. Germline V gives CDR1 SEHNR, CDR2 FQNEAQ (reference sequence).

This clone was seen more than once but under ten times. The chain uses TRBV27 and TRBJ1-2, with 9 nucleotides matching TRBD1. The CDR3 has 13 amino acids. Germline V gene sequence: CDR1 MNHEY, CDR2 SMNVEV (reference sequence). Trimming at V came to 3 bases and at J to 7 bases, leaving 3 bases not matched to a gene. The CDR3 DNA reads TGTGCCAGCAGTTTCGGGGACAGGGCTGGCTACACCTTC. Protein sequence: CASSFGDRAGYTF.

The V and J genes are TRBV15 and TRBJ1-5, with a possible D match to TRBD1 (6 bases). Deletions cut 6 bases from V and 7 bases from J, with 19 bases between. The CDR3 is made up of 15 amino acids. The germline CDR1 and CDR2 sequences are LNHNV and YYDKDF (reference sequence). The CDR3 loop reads CATRGGQGITQPQHF. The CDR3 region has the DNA TGTGCCACCAGGGGGGGGCAGGGCATTACACAGCCCCAGCATTTT.

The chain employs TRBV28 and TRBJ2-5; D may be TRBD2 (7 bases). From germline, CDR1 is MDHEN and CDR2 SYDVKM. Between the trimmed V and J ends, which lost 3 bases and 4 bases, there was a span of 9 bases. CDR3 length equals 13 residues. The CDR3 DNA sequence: TGTGCCAGCAGTTTGGGAGGGGGAGAGACCCAGTACTTC. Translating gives CASSLGGGETQYF.

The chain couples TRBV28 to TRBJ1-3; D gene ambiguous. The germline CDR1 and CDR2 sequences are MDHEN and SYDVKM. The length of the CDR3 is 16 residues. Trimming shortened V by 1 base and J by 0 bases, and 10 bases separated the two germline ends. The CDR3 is CASSLLSGSSGNTIYF. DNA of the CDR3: TGTGCCAGCAGTTTATTATCGGGGAGCTCTGGAAACACCATATATTTT.

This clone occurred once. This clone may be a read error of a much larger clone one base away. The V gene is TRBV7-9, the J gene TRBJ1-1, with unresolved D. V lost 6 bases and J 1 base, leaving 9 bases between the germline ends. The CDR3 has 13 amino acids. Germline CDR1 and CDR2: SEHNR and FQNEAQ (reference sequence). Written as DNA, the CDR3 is TGTGCCAGCAGACCCCCAGGGAACACTGAAGCTTTCTTT. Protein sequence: CASRPPGNTEAFF.